The entry that follows covers one TCR beta chain sequence. This entry is derived from a study of blood T cell repertoires in COVID-19. Study-wide background: Italy, Spain and the United States were the sources of the convalescent and acute COVID-19 samples. Sources were T cells, B-cell-depleted T cells, or PBMCs; the material itself was cDNA or gDNA.

Authors' processing steps: Estimates of nucleated cell counts were drawn from the amplification of reference gene primers. Sequenced by immunoSEQ multiplex PCR; TCRdb stores in-frame clones only, minus some. V and J calls and clone size are those listed in that table; D and trimming were worked out from the DNA. The table lists about 180,000 clones, about 87% of them singletons. Germline V gene data show CDR1 as SGHDT and CDR2 as YYEEEE. The CDR3 runs 16 residues. V was pared by 4 bases and J by 6 bases, with 13 bases of the junction left unmatched. Source material: peripheral blood. The clonotype comes from a young woman with acute or convalescent COVID-19. The chain uses TRBV5-6 and TRBJ2-3; 8 bases match TRBD2. This CDR3 reads CASSPHNGRARDTQYF. The CDR3 region has the DNA TGTGCCAGCAGCCCCCACAACGGGAGGGCCCGGGATACGCAGTATTTT.